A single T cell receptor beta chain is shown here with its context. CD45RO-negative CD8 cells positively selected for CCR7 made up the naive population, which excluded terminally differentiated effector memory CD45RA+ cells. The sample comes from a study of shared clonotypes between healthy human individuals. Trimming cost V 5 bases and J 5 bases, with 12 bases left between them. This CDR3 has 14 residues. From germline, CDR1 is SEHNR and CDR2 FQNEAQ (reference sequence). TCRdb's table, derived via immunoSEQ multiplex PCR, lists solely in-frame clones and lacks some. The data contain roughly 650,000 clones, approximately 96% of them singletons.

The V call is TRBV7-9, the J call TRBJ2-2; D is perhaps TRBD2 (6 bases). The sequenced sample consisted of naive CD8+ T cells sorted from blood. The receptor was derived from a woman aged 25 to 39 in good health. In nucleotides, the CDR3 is TGTGCCAGCAGCATCCCGGAGGGGACCGGGGAGCTGTTTTTT. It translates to CASSIPEGTGELFF. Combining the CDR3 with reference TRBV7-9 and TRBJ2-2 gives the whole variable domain DTGVSQNPRHKITKRGQNVTFRCDPISEHNRLYWYRQTLGQGPEFLTYFQNEAQLEKSRLLSDRFSAERPKGSFSTLEIQRTEQGDSAMYLCASSIPEGTGELFFGEGSRLTVL.